This TCR beta chain is drawn from a study of control samples from healthy donors and cancer patients. Germline lookup yields CDR1 SNHLY and CDR2 FYNNEI. There are 15 residues in the CDR3. The junction had 11 bases not matched to a gene; V was cut back by 9 bases and J by 2 bases. Measured with immunoSEQ multiplex PCR; TCRdb has only the in-frame clones, and not every one. The sample lists roughly 150,000 clones; around nine tenths were seen once. The clonotype was recovered from a man between 18 and 35 years old in good health. Source material: blood. The V call is TRBV2, the J call TRBJ2-3; 7 nucleotides match TRBD2. CDR3 loop: CARGPVGGTTDTQYF. The CDR3 nucleotides read TGTGCCAGGGGCCCAGTGGGGGGGACCACAGATACGCAGTATTTT.